This entry is about one TCR beta chain. The data originate from a study of blood T cell repertoires in COVID-19. About the study: Material from acute and convalescent COVID-19 was sourced from the United States, Italy and Spain.

In the authors' methods: Reference gene primer amplification in the assay estimated nucleated cell counts. The method was immunoSEQ multiplex PCR; TCRdb's version includes in-frame clones alone and lacks a portion of them. V, J and clone size reflect that table, while D and trimming were determined from the DNA. The sample has around 80,000 clones; roughly 78% are singletons. V lost 3 bases and J lost 7; bases outside the gene matches: 21. Per the germline V gene, CDR1 is MNHNS and CDR2 is SASEGT. The CDR3 contains 19 residues. The rearrangement uses TRBV6-1 and TRBJ2-1, with 7 bases lining up with TRBD1. The clonotype comes from a man in his fifties or sixties with acute or convalescent COVID-19. The sequencing input was peripheral blood. The CDR3 loop reads CASSELGKLTGFSTNEQFF. CDR3 coding DNA: TGTGCCAGCAGTGAGTTAGGGAAACTGACAGGGTTTTCGACAAATGAGCAGTTCTTC.